Below, 29 T cell receptor beta chains from the same sample are listed, as sequenced in a study of blood T cell repertoires in COVID-19. Repertoires were generated with immunoSEQ multiplex PCR, while TCRdb's copy carries only in-frame clones and drops some. This table has 84,000 or so clones, around 80% appearing once. The sample taken for sequencing was peripheral blood. The receptors were gathered from a woman of 80 years or more with acute or convalescent COVID-19.

CDR3 region: CASSAAGPLKLAFF. CDR3 DNA: TGTGCCAGCAGCGCCGCAGGGCCTCTTAAACTAGCTTTCTTT. The chain has TRBV11-3 and TRBJ1-1, with a tentative D call TRBD1 (5 bases). Germline CDR1 is SGHNT and CDR2 is YENEEA. The CDR3 spans 14 residues. The V end lost 5 bases, the J end lost 10 bases, and 20 bases lay between the germline ends.

The chain employs TRBV6-5 and TRBJ2-1, with D uncertain. Trimming removed 5 bases from V and 6 bases from J, with 8 bases in between. The CDR3 contains 12 residues. Germline CDR1 reads MNHEY; CDR2 reads SVGAGI. The CDR3 sequence: CASSRTSNEQFF. The CDR3 bases are TGTGCCAGCAGTCGTACTTCCAATGAGCAGTTCTTC.

The V call is TRBV5-5, the J call TRBJ1-4, with TRBD1 identical over 8 bases. V was pared by 0 bases and J by 8 bases, with 9 bases of the junction left unmatched. This CDR3 has 16 amino acids. Germline-derived CDR1 and CDR2 are SGHKS and YYEKEE (reference sequence). CDR3 amino acids: CASSLVVGQGGEKLFF. The DNA for the CDR3 is TGTGCCAGCAGCTTGGTGGTCGGACAGGGTGGCGAAAAACTGTTTTTT.

This clone was detected only a few times. The gene calls are TRBV24-1 and TRBJ2-5, with TRBD1 matching 8 bases. There are 16 residues in the CDR3. CDR1 and CDR2 (germline): KGHDR, SFDVKD. V shed 7 bases and J 2 bases; nucleotides not matched to a gene: 11. The CDR3 reads CATSHPTTGDQETQYF. Here the CDR3 DNA reads TGTGCCACCAGCCACCCAACGACAGGGGATCAAGAGACCCAGTACTTC.

The rearrangement links TRBV3-1 (or the pseudogene TRBV3-2) to TRBJ1-5; TRBD1 is a possible D gene (6 bases). Per the germline V gene, CDR1 is LGHDT and CDR2 is YNNKEL (reference sequence). V lost 1 base to trimming and J lost 0 bases, with 10 bases between them. The CDR3 runs 16 residues. The CDR3 is CASSQGTAFSNQPQHF. CDR3 nucleotides: TGTGCCAGCAGCCAAGGGACAGCGTTTAGCAATCAGCCCCAGCATTTT.

V is TRBV27 and J is TRBJ2-1, with 8 bases fitting TRBD1. Germline V lookup: CDR1 MNHEY, CDR2 SMNVEV (reference sequence). V dropped 0 bases and J dropped 2; count of bases not matched to a gene: 3. The length of the CDR3 is 16 residues. The CDR3 loop reads CASSLSQGVPYNEQFF. CDR3 DNA sequence: TGTGCCAGCAGTTTATCACAGGGGGTCCCCTACAATGAGCAGTTCTTC.

The V and J genes are TRBV7-9 and TRBJ1-5; the match to TRBD1 covers 7 bases. V was pared by 1 base and J by 5 bases, with 5 bases of the junction left unmatched. Germline CDR1 SEHNR, CDR2 FQNEAQ (reference sequence). The CDR3 consists of 15 residues. The DNA for the CDR3 is TGTGCCAGCAGCTTAGGGGCAGGGGGTGATCAGCCCCAGCATTTT. Amino acids: CASSLGAGGDQPQHF. The full variable domain, completed using reference TRBV7-9 and TRBJ1-5, is DTGVSQNPRHKITKRGQNVTFRCDPISEHNRLYWYRQTLGQGPEFLTYFQNEAQLEKSRLLSDRFSAERPKGSFSTLEIQRTEQGDSAMYLCASSLGAGGDQPQHFGDGTRLSIL.

The chain recombines TRBV5-4 with TRBJ2-3, with 7 bases identical to TRBD2. From germline, CDR1 is SGHNT and CDR2 YYREEE (reference sequence). The CDR3 sequence is 14 residues long. V was clipped by 4 bases and J by 1 base; unmatched bases: 3. The CDR3 loop reads CASSPRGGTDTQYF. CDR3 bases: TGTGCCAGCAGCCCCCGGGGGGGCACAGATACGCAGTATTTT.

This clone occurred many times. The chain joins TRBV11-2 to TRBJ1-2; D is ambiguous. The germline V gene encodes CDR1 SGHAT and CDR2 FQNNGV. Trimming cost V 2 bases and J 0 bases, with 10 bases left between them. This CDR3 region has 15 residues. The CDR3 sequence: CASSLMADTNYGYTF. CDR3 in DNA: TGTGCCAGCAGCTTAATGGCAGATACTAACTATGGCTACACCTTC.

J is TRBJ2-1 and V is TRBV13; TRBD2 matches at 10 bases. Germline lookup yields CDR1 PRHDT and CDR2 FYEKMQ (reference sequence). The V segment lost 3 bases and the J segment 5 bases; nucleotides outside the gene matches: 7. This CDR3 has 16 amino acids. The CDR3 spells CASSFLAGVNNNEQFF. The CDR3 DNA reads as TGTGCCAGCAGCTTCCTAGCGGGGGTAAACAACAATGAGCAGTTCTTC.

The chain has TRBV3-1 (or the pseudogene TRBV3-2) and TRBJ2-2; TRBD2 matches 7 bases. V lost 2 bases, J lost 1 base, and 4 bases stayed unmatched. CDR1 is LGHDT, CDR2 YNNKEL, per germline (reference sequence). This CDR3 comprises 16 residues. CDR3 amino acids: CASSQYSGGNTGELFF. CDR3 nucleotide sequence: TGTGCCAGCAGCCAATATTCGGGGGGGAACACCGGGGAGCTGTTTTTT.

The chain uses TRBV6-4 and TRBJ2-1; 10 bases align to TRBD1. The V segment lost 6 bases and the J segment 4 bases; nucleotides outside the gene matches: 3. The CDR3 sequence is 14 residues long. CDR1 and CDR2 (germline): MRHNA, SNTAGT. The CDR3 sequence is CASRRDRGYNEQFF. In DNA, the CDR3 is TGTGCCAGCAGACGGGACAGGGGTTACAATGAGCAGTTCTTC.

V gene TRBV6-5 combines with J gene TRBJ2-7; D may be TRBD1 (7 bases). Trimming left V 6 bases short and J 3 bases short, with 15 bases between. From germline, CDR1 is MNHEY and CDR2 SVGAGI. There are 14 residues in the CDR3. The CDR3 reads CASRPGDSFYEQYF. In DNA, the CDR3 is TGTGCCAGCAGGCCGGGGGACAGCTTCTACGAGCAGTACTTC.

The rearrangement uses TRBV7-6 and TRBJ2-5; D call uncertain. Germline values: CDR1 SGHVS, CDR2 FNYEAQ. The ends were cut back, 2 bases at V and 4 bases at J, with 8 bases in the middle. This CDR3 spans 13 amino acids. Here the CDR3 reads CASSLLFGETQYF. DNA of the CDR3: TGTGCCAGCAGCTTATTGTTCGGAGAGACCCAGTACTTC.

The chain couples TRBV4-3 to TRBJ1-2; D remains ambiguous. Trimming removed 0 bases at V and 2 bases at J, with 19 bases between. The CDR3 length is 18 residues. Germline CDR1 LGHNA, CDR2 YSLEER. CDR3 coding DNA: TGCGCCAGCAGCCAAGAGAGGCAGAGCGACCCCTCCAACTATGGCTACACCTTC. Translating gives CASSQERQSDPSNYGYTF.

The rearrangement uses TRBV19 and TRBJ1-6, with D possibly being TRBD1 (6 bases). Deletions cut 10 bases from V and 3 bases from J, with 13 bases between. The germline CDR1 and CDR2 sequences are LNHDA and SQIVND (reference sequence). The CDR3 spans 14 residues. The CDR3 protein is CATREQGYNSPLHF. DNA of the CDR3: TGTGCCACCCGCGAACAGGGCTATAATTCACCCCTCCACTTT.

This chain links TRBV11-2 with TRBJ2-4, with D possibly being TRBD2 (5 bases). Between the trimmed V and J ends, which lost 5 bases and 2 bases, there was a span of 19 bases. The germline gives CDR1 SGHAT, CDR2 FQNNGV. This CDR3 comprises 17 residues. CDR3 loop: CASSPELGFGTKNIQYF. CDR3 sequence (DNA): TGTGCCAGCAGCCCCGAGTTGGGGTTCGGGACCAAAAACATTCAGTACTTC. The full variable domain, in which reference TRBV11-2 and TRBJ2-4 provide the parts outside the CDR3, is EAGVAQSPRYKIIEKRQSVAFWCNPISGHATLYWYQQILGQGPKLLIQFQNNGVVDDSQLPKDRFSAERLKGVDSTLKIQPAKLEDSAVYLCASSPELGFGTKNIQYFGAGTRLSVL.

The V and J genes are TRBV6-6 and TRBJ2-7; maybe TRBD1 (5 bases). V shed 5 bases and J shed 4 bases, with 9 bases lying between them. This CDR3 comprises 12 residues. The germline V gene encodes CDR1 MNHNY and CDR2 SVGAGI (reference sequence). CDR3 nucleotides: TGTGCCAGCAGTCCCTCAGGGTACGAGCAGTACTTC. Amino acids: CASSPSGYEQYF.

The chain uses TRBV18 and TRBJ1-1; unclear D gene. Trimming took 3 bases from V and 8 from J, leaving 10 bases between them. This CDR3 is built from 12 residues. Germline CDR1 KGHSH, CDR2 LQKENI. CDR3 DNA: TGTGCCAGCTCACCCGTAGAGGGCGAAGCTTTCTTT. Its protein product is CASSPVEGEAFF.

In its sample, this clone was seen a few times. CDR3 protein: CASTVGRGLGDTQYF. The CDR3 DNA sequence: TGTGCCAGCACGGTCGGGAGGGGATTGGGAGATACGCAGTATTTT. This rearrangement joins TRBV6-5 to TRBJ2-3, with 8 bases identical to TRBD2. The ends lost 7 bases at V and 5 bases at J; junction bases unmatched: 11. CDR3 length: 15 residues. Germline loops: CDR1 MNHEY, CDR2 SVGAGI.

V is TRBV7-9 and J is TRBJ2-6; TRBD1 agrees at 7 bases. From germline, CDR1 is SEHNR and CDR2 FQNEAQ (reference sequence). V dropped 7 bases and J dropped 0; count of bases not matched to a gene: 9. The CDR3 loop spans 17 amino acids. CDR3 nucleotides: TGTGCCAGCATCGATCTACAGGGGATCTCTGGGGCCAACGTCCTGACTTTC. This encodes CASIDLQGISGANVLTF. Complete variable domain (other parts from reference TRBV7-9 and TRBJ2-6): DTGVSQNPRHKITKRGQNVTFRCDPISEHNRLYWYRQTLGQGPEFLTYFQNEAQLEKSRLLSDRFSAERPKGSFSTLEIQRTEQGDSAMYLCASIDLQGISGANVLTFGAGSRLTVL.

J is TRBJ1-1 and V is TRBV7-6; D unclear. V gave up 5 bases and J gave up 2 bases, with 15 bases separating them. Germline assignment: CDR1 SGHVS and CDR2 FNYEAQ. This CDR3 has 15 residues. The CDR3 DNA reads TGTGCCAGCAGCCCAGGTGCACAGCTCAACACTGAAGCTTTCTTT. Its protein is CASSPGAQLNTEAFF.

The chain is built from TRBV3-1 (or the pseudogene TRBV3-2) and TRBJ1-2; no clear D gene. The CDR3 sequence is 12 residues long. Trimming pared 2 bases from V and 4 bases from J, leaving 5 bases between. The germline V gene has CDR1 LGHDT and CDR2 YNNKEL (reference sequence). The CDR3 protein is CASSQPSYGYTF. CDR3 DNA: TGTGCCAGCAGCCAACCTAGCTATGGCTACACCTTC.

The chain is built from TRBV10-1 and TRBJ2-5; tentative D call: TRBD2 (7 bases). Germline CDR1 reads WNHNN; CDR2 reads SYGVQD (reference sequence). This CDR3 spans 16 amino acids. Trimming pared 5 bases from V and 1 base from J, leaving 17 bases between. The CDR3 coding sequence is TGCGCCAGCAGTCCTGGGGGGGCAGGGGCCCAAGAGACCCAGTACTTC. This encodes CASSPGGAGAQETQYF.

This clone was recorded only once. The chain combines TRBV19 with TRBJ1-6; TRBD1 might be the D (5 bases). The CDR3 is made up of 16 amino acids. Per germline, CDR1 LNHDA and CDR2 SQIVND (reference sequence). V lost 0 bases to trimming and J lost 2 bases, with 8 bases between them. CDR3 in amino acids: CASSIDRVPYNSPLHF. The DNA for the CDR3 is TGTGCCAGTAGTATAGACAGGGTCCCCTATAATTCACCCCTCCACTTT.

The V and J genes are TRBV29-1 and TRBJ2-3, with TRBD2 as a possible D gene (5 bases). The CDR3 is 12 residues long. V lost 2 bases to trimming and J lost 4 bases, with 7 bases between them. CDR1 and CDR2 from the germline V gene are SQVTM and ANQGSEA. The DNA of the CDR3 is TGCAGCGTTGAAAGCGGTTCAGATACGCAGTATTTT. Amino acids: CSVESGSDTQYF.

CDR3 in amino acids: CASSYTTQGSNEKLFF. The DNA for the CDR3 is TGCGCCAGCAGCTATACTACACAGGGGTCTAATGAAAAACTGTTTTTT. V usage is TRBV4-1 and J usage is TRBJ1-4, with 7 positions matching TRBD1. CDR3 size: 16 residues. With 5 bases clipped from V and 3 bases from J, the junction kept 9 bases outside the gene matches. Per germline, CDR1 MGHRA and CDR2 YSYEKL.

The chain combines TRBV11-2 with TRBJ2-7, with D perhaps matching TRBD2 (7 bases). V lost 1 base and J 3 bases, leaving 13 bases between the germline ends. The V gene's germline CDR1 is SGHAT and CDR2 FQNNGV. This CDR3 spans 15 amino acids. The CDR3 loop reads CASSLGWGGIYEQYF. The CDR3 region has the DNA TGTGCCAGCAGCTTAGGGTGGGGGGGCATCTACGAGCAGTACTTC.

The sample holds one count of this clone. This chain joins TRBV6-4 and TRBJ2-3; D perhaps matches TRBD2 (7 bases). The germline V gene encodes CDR1 MRHNA and CDR2 SNTAGT. With 2 bases removed from V and 6 bases from J, the gap between germline ends came to 18 bases. This CDR3 contains 16 residues. CDR3 bases: TGTGCCAGCAGTGACCTGGGGGGGCGGGGGCCGGATACGCAGTATTTT. Its translation: CASSDLGGRGPDTQYF.